These 32 T cell receptor beta chains came from one sample sequenced in a study of blood T cell repertoires in COVID-19. Measured with immunoSEQ multiplex PCR; TCRdb has only the in-frame clones, and not every one. The table includes about 280,000 clones, roughly 86% detected once. Material: peripheral blood. The receptors stem from a man aged 35-49 years with active or convalescent COVID-19.

The chain couples TRBV30 to TRBJ1-1, with D hard to call. CDR1 and CDR2 (germline): GTSNPN, SVGIG (reference sequence). The V end lost 5 bases, the J end lost 0 bases, and 7 bases lay between the germline ends. The CDR3 is 12 residues long. Here the CDR3 DNA reads TGTGCCTGGGCAGACTTGAACACTGAAGCTTTCTTT. Translation: CAWADLNTEAFF.

CDR3: CASSVFGGPPSYNEQFF. The CDR3 DNA reads TGTGCCAGCAGCGTTTTCGGGGGACCTCCCTCCTACAATGAGCAGTTCTTC. V gene TRBV9 combines with J gene TRBJ2-1; D is possibly TRBD2 (6 bases). The CDR3 loop spans 17 amino acids. Between the trimmed V and J ends, which lost 2 bases and 0 bases, there was a span of 15 bases. In germline, CDR1 is SGDLS, CDR2 YYNGEE.

This clone showed up just a few times. This chain connects TRBV6-5 to TRBJ2-3; TRBD2 agrees at 12 bases. V shed 8 bases and J 2 bases; nucleotides not matched to a gene: 5. The CDR3 has 15 residues. Germline values: CDR1 MNHEY, CDR2 SVGAGI. The CDR3 protein is CASRLAGEPTDTQYF. For the CDR3, the DNA is TGTGCCAGCCGACTAGCGGGGGAGCCCACAGATACGCAGTATTTT.

This rearrangement joins TRBV12-3 or TRBV12-4 to TRBJ1-3; D possibly corresponds to TRBD1 (6 bases). V dropped 2 bases and J dropped 8 bases, with 10 bases sitting between them. CDR3 size: 13 residues. The CDR3 DNA reads TGTGCCAGCAGTTTAATACAGGGCGACACCATATATTTT. It is translated as CASSLIQGDTIYF.

This clone occurred once. V gene TRBV27 combines with J gene TRBJ2-1, with 10 bases lining up with TRBD1. The germline CDR1 and CDR2 sequences are MNHEY and SMNVEV (reference sequence). The trim removed 2 bases at V and 5 bases at J, leaving 3 bases unmatched. The CDR3 has 15 residues. CDR3: CASSLRQGAHNEQFF. The CDR3 DNA follows: TGTGCCAGCAGTTTACGACAGGGGGCCCACAATGAGCAGTTCTTC.

The rearrangement links TRBV6-5 to TRBJ2-7; TRBD2 might be the D (5 bases). This CDR3 contains 14 residues. V dropped 2 bases and J dropped 7 bases, with 15 bases sitting between them. The germline V gene has CDR1 MNHEY and CDR2 SVGAGI. The CDR3 loop reads CASSYHSGLREQYF. The CDR3 bases are TGTGCCAGCAGTTACCACAGCGGCTTGCGGGAGCAGTACTTC.

The rearrangement joins TRBV30 to TRBJ1-2; TRBD1 matches at 9 bases. This CDR3 is built from 15 residues. Germline assignment: CDR1 GTSNPN and CDR2 SVGIG (reference sequence). Trimming took 1 base from V and 4 from J; bases not matched to a gene: 7. The chain's CDR3 is CAWSGGQGLGYGYTF. The DNA of the CDR3 is TGTGCCTGGAGTGGAGGACAGGGGTTAGGCTATGGCTACACCTTC.

The genes are TRBV27 and TRBJ1-1; perhaps TRBD1 as D (5 bases). Between the trimmed V and J ends, which lost 7 bases and 8 bases, there was a span of 11 bases. The CDR3 is made up of 11 amino acids. Germline CDR1 reads MNHEY; CDR2 reads SMNVEV (reference sequence). CDR3 in amino acids: CASIYRREAFF. Written as DNA, the CDR3 is TGTGCCAGCATCTACAGGAGAGAAGCTTTCTTT.

This chain joins TRBV30 and TRBJ1-1; perhaps TRBD1 as D (5 bases). The CDR3 is 12 amino acids. CDR1 and CDR2 (germline): GTSNPN, SVGIG (reference sequence). V dropped 6 bases and J dropped 4 bases, with 12 bases sitting between them. CDR3 DNA sequence: TGTGCCTGTAGCAGGGCTAGCACTGAAGCTTTCTTT. Protein sequence: CACSRASTEAFF. The entire variable domain, with the rest obtained from reference TRBV30 and TRBJ1-1, is as follows: SQTIHQWPATLVQPVGSPLSLECTVEGTSNPNLYWYRQAAGRGLQLLFYSVGIGQISSEVPQNLSASRPQDRQFILSSKKLLLSDSGFYLCACSRASTEAFFGQGTRLTVV.

This chain connects TRBV6-5 to TRBJ1-3; 10 positions agree with TRBD1. CDR3 size: 15 residues. The germline gives CDR1 MNHEY, CDR2 SVGAGI. Trimming cost V 6 bases and J 4 bases; bases outside gene matches: 6. CDR3 nucleotides: TGTGCCAGCAGGACGGGACAGGGGTTCGGAAACACCATATATTTT. It encodes CASRTGQGFGNTIYF.

This rearrangement joins TRBV28 to TRBJ1-5; D uncertain. Trimming stripped 3 bases from V and 0 bases from J, with 9 bases between. This CDR3 is built from 15 residues. The germline V gene has CDR1 MDHEN and CDR2 SYDVKM. The CDR3 DNA reads as TGTGCCAGCAGTTTTAGCAGAATTAGCAATCAGCCCCAGCATTTT. This translates into CASSFSRISNQPQHF.

The CDR3 is CASSESTTGTLITDTQYF. The CDR3 region has the DNA TGCGCCAGCAGTGAGTCGACTACAGGGACCCTGATCACAGATACGCAGTATTTT. The chain joins TRBV10-1 to TRBJ2-3; D perhaps matches TRBD1 (6 bases). Trimming left V 0 bases short and J 2 bases short, with 18 bases between. The germline gives CDR1 WNHNN, CDR2 SYGVQD (reference sequence). The CDR3 is 18 amino acids.

V is TRBV7-2 and J is TRBJ2-7; 7 bases are a match to TRBD2. V was pared by 5 bases and J by 5 bases, with 9 bases of the junction left unmatched. The CDR3 contains 14 residues. In germline, CDR1 is SGHTA, CDR2 FQGNSA. The CDR3 bases are TGTGCCAGCAGCCCCCGACTAGCTTCCCACGAGCAGTACTTC. This gives the protein CASSPRLASHEQYF.

The chain links TRBV6-5 to TRBJ1-1; 7 bases align to TRBD1. Looked up from germline, CDR1 is MNHEY and CDR2 is SVGAGI. The CDR3 loop spans 14 amino acids. The V and J ends lost 0 bases and 8 bases, in that order; junction bases with no gene match: 6. In DNA form, the CDR3 reads TGTGCCAGCAGTTACTCCGGGACAGAGTTCGAAGCTTTCTTT. It translates to CASSYSGTEFEAFF.

This clone was detected once. The rearrangement uses TRBV18 and TRBJ1-3; no firm D call. Deletions cut 3 bases from V and 0 bases from J, with 12 bases between. Germline V gives CDR1 KGHSH, CDR2 LQKENI. The CDR3 runs to 16 residues. The CDR3 DNA follows: TGTGCCAGCTCACCCGCGGAGGTCTTCTCTGGAAACACCATATATTTT. Encoded protein: CASSPAEVFSGNTIYF.

V gene TRBV7-8 combines with J gene TRBJ1-3; unclear D gene. Germline values: CDR1 SGHVS, CDR2 FQNEAQ. The V end was cut by 3 bases, the J end by 4 bases, with 7 bases between. The CDR3 loop spans 13 amino acids. CDR3 in amino acids: CASSFSGGNTIYF. The DNA of the CDR3 is TGTGCCAGCAGCTTCTCGGGAGGAAACACCATATATTTT.

Only a few counts were recorded for this clone. The chain is built from TRBV2 and TRBJ1-5; TRBD1 might be the D (5 bases). The germline gives CDR1 SNHLY, CDR2 FYNNEI. The CDR3 has 13 amino acids. Trimming pared 4 bases from V and 5 bases from J, leaving 9 bases between. The CDR3 is CASSGGLDQPQHF. The CDR3 nucleotides read TGTGCCAGCAGTGGGGGCTTGGATCAGCCCCAGCATTTT. Based on the CDR3 plus reference TRBV2 and TRBJ1-5, the full variable domain is EPEVTQTPSHQVTQMGQEVILRCVPISNHLYFYWYRQILGQKVEFLVSFYNNEISEKSEIFDDQFSVERPDGSNFTLKIRSTKLEDSAMYFCASSGGLDQPQHFGDGTRLSIL.

This clone was counted once. The chain employs TRBV12-3 or TRBV12-4 and TRBJ2-1; TRBD2 agrees at 8 bases. The CDR3 is 12 amino acids. The ends lost 5 bases at V and 11 bases at J; junction bases unmatched: 5. The CDR3 spells CASSLLAGQQFF. CDR3 nucleotide sequence: TGTGCCAGCAGTCTCTTAGCGGGACAGCAGTTCTTC.

This rearrangement joins TRBV3-1 (or the pseudogene TRBV3-2) to TRBJ1-2, with TRBD1 as a possible D gene (5 bases). The CDR3 has 17 amino acids. Looked up from germline, CDR1 is LGHDT and CDR2 is YNNKEL (reference sequence). Trimming cost V 2 bases and J 3 bases, with 19 bases left between them. The CDR3, as DNA: TGTGCCAGCAGCCAACTAACCCGTGGCAGGGCTTACTATGGCTACACCTTC. Protein product: CASSQLTRGRAYYGYTF.

This rearrangement joins TRBV7-9 to TRBJ1-4, with D possibly matching TRBD1 (5 bases). V dropped 3 bases and J dropped 8 bases, with 19 bases sitting between them. The CDR3 totals 16 residues. CDR1 and CDR2 (germline): SEHNR, FQNEAQ (reference sequence). The CDR3 region has the DNA TGTGCCAGCAGCTTTGTCGTGGGAGGGGTCGGCGAAAAACTGTTTTTT. It codes for CASSFVVGGVGEKLFF.

CDR3: CASSFQGGGNEKLFF. The CDR3 nucleotides are TGTGCCAGCAGCTTCCAGGGGGGCGGTAATGAAAAACTGTTTTTT. The rearrangement uses TRBV13 and TRBJ1-4, with 7 nucleotides matching TRBD1. The germline CDR1 and CDR2 sequences are PRHDT and FYEKMQ (reference sequence). The CDR3 spans 15 residues. Trimming removed 3 bases from V and 4 bases from J; junction bases left unmatched: 5.

The genes are TRBV28 and TRBJ1-5; a weak D match, TRBD1 (5 bases). The CDR3 has 17 amino acids. The germline CDR1 and CDR2 sequences are MDHEN and SYDVKM. Trimming stripped 7 bases from V and 0 bases from J, with 19 bases between. CDR3 sequence: CASIGGGREYSNQPQHF. The CDR3 DNA follows: TGTGCCAGCATCGGGGGAGGCCGAGAATATAGCAATCAGCCCCAGCATTTT.

The gene calls are TRBV11-2 and TRBJ2-1; the D gene is possibly TRBD1 (6 bases). Germline CDR1 is SGHAT and CDR2 is FQNNGV. Trimming shortened V by 5 bases and J by 6 bases, and 8 bases separated the two germline ends. CDR3 length: 12 amino acids. This CDR3 reads CASSQGTNEQFF. The DNA of the CDR3 is TGTGCCAGCAGCCAGGGGACCAATGAGCAGTTCTTC.

The chain combines TRBV7-9 with TRBJ1-2, with D unclear. Trimming removed 4 bases from V and 4 bases from J, with 16 bases in between. The CDR3 covers 15 residues. Germline V gene lookup returns CDR1 SEHNR and CDR2 FQNEAQ (reference sequence). CDR3 sequence (DNA): TGTGCCAGCAGCTCCTCAGGCCCCACTGGCTATGGCTACACCTTC. Translated, it gives CASSSSGPTGYGYTF.

The chain is built from TRBV28 and TRBJ1-4, with D possibly TRBD1 on 5 matching bases. Trimming stripped 5 bases from V and 0 bases from J, with 13 bases between. CDR3 length: 16 amino acids. CDR1 and CDR2 from the germline V gene are MDHEN and SYDVKM. CDR3 in DNA: TGTGCCAGCAGTAACTCGGGGGTTACAACTAATGAAAAACTGTTTTTT. Its translation: CASSNSGVTTNEKLFF.

This chain connects TRBV6-5 to TRBJ2-7; 9 bases line up with TRBD1. CDR3 length equals 14 residues. With V trimmed by 2 bases and J by 6 bases, 5 bases remained unmatched. In germline, CDR1 is MNHEY, CDR2 SVGAGI. CDR3 sequence (DNA): TGTGCCAGCAGTTACGGGACAGGGTTGGGCGAGCAGTACTTC. It translates to CASSYGTGLGEQYF.

V is TRBV6-6 and J is TRBJ2-5; 13 bases align to TRBD2. The germline V gene has CDR1 MNHNY and CDR2 SVGAGI (reference sequence). V shed 5 bases and J 2 bases; nucleotides not matched to a gene: 8. This CDR3 has 17 amino acids. The CDR3 DNA reads as TGTGCCAGCAGTCCAAAGGGACTAGCGGGGACTCAAGAGACCCAGTACTTC. Protein sequence: CASSPKGLAGTQETQYF.

The V call is TRBV2, the J call TRBJ2-3, with 7 bases matching TRBD1. Looked up from germline, CDR1 is SNHLY and CDR2 is FYNNEI. This CDR3 has 13 amino acids. The ends lost 8 bases at V and 3 bases at J; junction bases unmatched: 5. This chain's CDR3 is CASVGTETDTQYF. The CDR3 DNA reads TGTGCCAGCGTCGGGACAGAGACAGATACGCAGTATTTT.

This rearrangement joins TRBV28 to TRBJ2-5; D perhaps matches TRBD2 (7 bases). CDR3 length equals 16 residues. V shed 7 bases and J shed 0 bases, with 18 bases lying between them. CDR1 MDHEN and CDR2 SYDVKM come from the germline V gene. The CDR3 loop is CASNLWGGPDQETQYF. As DNA, the CDR3 is TGTGCCAGCAACCTTTGGGGGGGCCCCGACCAAGAGACCCAGTACTTC.

The V and J genes are TRBV6-5 and TRBJ2-3; 8 positions match TRBD2. With V trimmed by 8 bases and J by 2 bases, 6 bases remained unmatched. CDR3 size: 14 residues. Looked up from germline, CDR1 is MNHEY and CDR2 is SVGAGI. The CDR3 nucleotides read TGTGCCAGCTCCGGGGGGGCCTACACAGATACGCAGTATTTT. Encoded protein: CASSGGAYTDTQYF.

The V gene is TRBV19, the J gene TRBJ2-7; TRBD1 might be the D (5 bases). Trimming cost V 5 bases and J 1 base, with 21 bases left between them. The CDR3 covers 17 residues. Germline V gives CDR1 LNHDA, CDR2 SQIVND (reference sequence). The CDR3 DNA follows: TGTGCCAGTAGTCCTATAGTACAGGACGCTTTATCCTACGAGCAGTACTTC. The encoded protein is CASSPIVQDALSYEQYF. The full variable domain, rest sourced from reference TRBV19 and TRBJ2-7, is DGGITQSPKYLFRKEGQNVTLSCEQNLNHDAMYWYRQDPGQGLRLIYYSQIVNDFQKGDIAEGYSVSREKKESFPLTVTSAQKNPTAFYLCASSPIVQDALSYEQYFGPGTRLTVT.

The genes are TRBV18 and TRBJ2-2; TRBD2 matches at 8 bases. This CDR3 region has 16 residues. J lost 2 bases, V lost 5 bases, and 7 bases had no gene match. Germline loops: CDR1 KGHSH, CDR2 LQKENI. In DNA form, the CDR3 reads TGTGCCAGCTCATCGTCGAGCGGGAGTAACACCGGGGAGCTGTTTTTT. It translates to CASSSSSGSNTGELFF.